Below, 6 T cell receptor beta chains from the same sample are listed, as sequenced in a study of cytomegalovirus exposure and HLA in healthy donors. Primers: 60 Vbeta forward and 13 Jbeta reverse. The protocol was immunoSEQ multiplex PCR, while the TCRdb copy is restricted to in-frame clones and leaves out a portion. The sample lists 150,000 to 200,000 clones, roughly 77% occurring once. The sequenced sample was PBMCs. These receptors originate from a man between 18 and 29 years old in good health and CMV-seropositive.

This clone has only one observation. The chain is built from TRBV19 and TRBJ2-5; TRBD1 might be the D (6 bases). This CDR3 region has 14 residues. The germline V gene encodes CDR1 LNHDA and CDR2 SQIVND (reference sequence). V gave up 5 bases and J gave up 4 bases, with 14 bases separating them. For the CDR3, the DNA is TGTGCCAGTAGTGAAAGCAGGGGACGAGAGACCCAGTACTTC. This translates into CASSESRGRETQYF.

The CDR3 coding sequence is TGTGCCAGCAGCTTAGATCGCACGGGACACCAGCAACGAGACCCTGCTTTCTTT. This gives the protein CASSLDRTGHQQRDPAFF. The chain has TRBV11-2 and TRBJ1-1; possible D gene TRBD1, 6 bases. The germline gives CDR1 SGHAT, CDR2 FQNNGV. CDR3 length equals 18 residues. The V and J ends lost 0 bases and 11 bases respectively, with 28 bases between them.

V usage is TRBV25-1 and J usage is TRBJ2-5; TRBD2 is a possible D gene (6 bases). The V gene lost 0 bases and the J gene lost 1 base, with 12 bases spanning the gap. The CDR3 is 16 amino acids. Germline-derived CDR1 and CDR2 are MGHDK and SYGVNS. The CDR3 DNA sequence: TGTGCCAGCAGTGAATATTCCGGGGGAGCCCAAGAGACCCAGTACTTC. It translates to CASSEYSGGAQETQYF.

The CDR3 loop reads CASTTGFNEKLFF. CDR3 in DNA: TGTGCCAGCACCACAGGGTTTAATGAAAAACTGTTTTTT. V and J are TRBV11-2 and TRBJ1-4; TRBD1 might be the D (6 bases). Germline V gene sequence: CDR1 SGHAT, CDR2 FQNNGV. V was cut by 7 bases and J by 4 bases, with 10 bases left in between. The CDR3 runs 13 residues. The full variable domain, completed using reference TRBV11-2 and TRBJ1-4, is EAGVAQSPRYKIIEKRQSVAFWCNPISGHATLYWYQQILGQGPKLLIQFQNNGVVDDSQLPKDRFSAERLKGVDSTLKIQPAKLEDSAVYLCASTTGFNEKLFFGSGTQLSVL.

The chain carries TRBV29-1 and TRBJ2-1, with D uncertain. V was trimmed by 4 bases and J by 14 bases, leaving 9 bases between them. The germline gives CDR1 SQVTM, CDR2 ANQGSEA. This CDR3 is built from 9 residues. The CDR3 DNA is TGCAGCGTTGGCCTCGCGGAGTTCTTC. Its protein is CSVGLAEFF.

This clone appeared a single time. This rearrangement joins TRBV9 to TRBJ2-3; D remains unclear. Germline V gene data show CDR1 as SGDLS and CDR2 as YYNGEE. V lost 0 bases, J lost 6 bases, and 5 bases lay in between. The CDR3 consists of 12 residues. The CDR3 DNA reads TGTGCCAGCAGCGTAGGAGTGGATACGCAGTATTTT. Translated, it gives CASSVGVDTQYF. The whole variable domain, filled in from reference TRBV9 and TRBJ2-3, reads DSGVTQTPKHLITATGQRVTLRCSPRSGDLSVYWYQQSLDQGLQFLIQYYNGEERAKGNILERFSAQQFPDLHSELNLSSLELGDSALYFCASSVGVDTQYFGPGTRLTVL.